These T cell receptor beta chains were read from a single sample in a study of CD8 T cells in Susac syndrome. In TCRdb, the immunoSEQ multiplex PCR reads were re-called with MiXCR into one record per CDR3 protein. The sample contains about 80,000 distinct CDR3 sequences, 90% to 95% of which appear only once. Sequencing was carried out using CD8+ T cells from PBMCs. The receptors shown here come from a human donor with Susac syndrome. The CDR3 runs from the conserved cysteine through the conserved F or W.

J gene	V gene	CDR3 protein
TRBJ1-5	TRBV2	CASTKLGDQPQHF
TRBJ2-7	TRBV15	CATSRPGLVYEQYF
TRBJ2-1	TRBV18	CASSPLAGAYNEQFF
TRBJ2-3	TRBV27	CASSNGLAGGTDTQYF
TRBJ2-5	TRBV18	CASSPGDTEETQYF
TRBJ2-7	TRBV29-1	CSVEEVANEQYF
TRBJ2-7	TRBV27	CASSLGTGVPEQYF
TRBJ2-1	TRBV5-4	CASKEFNEQFF
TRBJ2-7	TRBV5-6	CASSLEHPYEQYF
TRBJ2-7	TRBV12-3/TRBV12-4	CASSFGSGSNYEQYF
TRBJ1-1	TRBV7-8	CASSLVSEAFF
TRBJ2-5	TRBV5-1	CASSLRDRPQETQYF
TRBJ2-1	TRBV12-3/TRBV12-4	CASRHTSGGTYNEQFF
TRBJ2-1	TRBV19	CASSIDNNEQFF
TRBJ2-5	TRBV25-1	CASSVFRGEETQYF
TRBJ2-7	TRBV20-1	CSARETGGDYEQYF
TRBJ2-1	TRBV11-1	CASSLSVLDISSYNEQFF